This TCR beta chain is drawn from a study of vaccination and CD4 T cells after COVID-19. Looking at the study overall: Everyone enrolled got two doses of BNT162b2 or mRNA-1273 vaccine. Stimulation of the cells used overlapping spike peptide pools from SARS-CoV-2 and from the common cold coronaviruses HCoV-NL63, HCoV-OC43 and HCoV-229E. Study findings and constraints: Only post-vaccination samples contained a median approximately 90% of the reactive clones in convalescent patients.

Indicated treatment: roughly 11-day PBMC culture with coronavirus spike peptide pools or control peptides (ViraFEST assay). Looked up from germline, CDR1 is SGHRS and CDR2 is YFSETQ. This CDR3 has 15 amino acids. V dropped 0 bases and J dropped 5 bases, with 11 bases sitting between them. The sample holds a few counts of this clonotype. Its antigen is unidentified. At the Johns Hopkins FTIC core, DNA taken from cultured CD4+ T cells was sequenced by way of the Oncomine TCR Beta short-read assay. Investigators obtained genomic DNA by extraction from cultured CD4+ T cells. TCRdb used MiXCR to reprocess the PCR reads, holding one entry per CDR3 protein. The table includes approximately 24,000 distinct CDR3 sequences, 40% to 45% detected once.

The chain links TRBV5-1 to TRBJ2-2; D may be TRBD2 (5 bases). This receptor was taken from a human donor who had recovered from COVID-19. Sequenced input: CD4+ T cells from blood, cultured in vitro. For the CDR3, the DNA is TGCGCCAGCAGCTTGGGAGGGAGAGAGACCGGGGAGCTGTTTTTT. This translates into CASSLGGRETGELFF.